The clone carrying this T cell receptor (beta chain) was counted only a few times. This CDR3 contains 12 residues. V was cut by 1 base and J by 5 bases, with 6 bases left in between. Germline CDR1 and CDR2: SGHDT and YYEEEE. Some clones are missing from TCRdb's copy, which holds only in-frame ones; the method was immunoSEQ multiplex PCR. The table includes 13,000 to 15,000 clones, 65% to 90% detected once. The sample belongs to a study of tumour-infiltrating T cells in Burkitt lymphoma. Looking at the study overall: Survival, overall and progression-free, tracked with productive clonality.

V gene TRBV5-6 combines with J gene TRBJ1-1; D not certain. Material for sequencing was tumor tissue. The origin of this receptor is a human donor with diffuse large B-cell lymphoma. The CDR3 DNA follows: TGTGCCAGCAGCTTGAAGGTTACTGAAGCTTTCTTT. It is translated as CASSLKVTEAFF.